A selection of T cell receptor beta chains follows, all from one sample in a study of glioma-infiltrating T cells. Using its own MiXCR run on the multiplex PCR reads, TCRdb lists one record per CDR3 protein. The sample shows fewer than 250,000 distinct CDR3 sequences, about 31% of them seen only once. The sequenced sample consisted of glioma tissue, nonneoplastic brain tissue, or PBMCs (not recorded which). These receptor sequences come from a human donor with low-grade glioma or glioblastoma, undergoing nonglioma brain surgery, or in good health (not recorded which). The CDR3 runs from the conserved cysteine through the conserved F or W. Each record gives: V gene, J gene, clone size, D gene, CDR3 protein, CDR3 DNA. A D gene is named only where the DNA matches it firmly. Some rows have no size entry. The others give once, few or many, or a class for an expanded clone.

v_call: TRBV27; j_call: TRBJ1-4; clone_size: NA; d_call: NA; cdr3_aa: CTNSFTFGGGGEKLFF; cdr3_nt: TGTACCAACAGTTTCACCTTCGGAGGAGGTGGGGAAAAACTGTTTTTT
v_call: TRBV27; j_call: TRBJ1-1; clone_size: NA; d_call: NA; cdr3_aa: CASSSPRAENTEAFF; cdr3_nt: TGTGCCAGCAGCTCCCCCCGCGCAGAGAACACTGAAGCTTTCTTT
v_call: TRBV6-2/TRBV6-3; j_call: TRBJ2-7; clone_size: NA; d_call: TRBD1; cdr3_aa: CASRIVGTGYHEQYF; cdr3_nt: TGTGCCAGCAGGATCGTCGGGACAGGGTACCACGAGCAGTACTTC
v_call: TRBV27; j_call: TRBJ1-1; clone_size: NA; d_call: NA; cdr3_aa: CASRSRGAGPEAFF; cdr3_nt: TGTGCCAGCAGATCGAGAGGGGCTGGGCCTGAAGCTTTCTTT
v_call: TRBV27; j_call: TRBJ1-1; clone_size: NA; d_call: TRBD1; cdr3_aa: CASSRSDRETEAFF; cdr3_nt: TGTGCCAGCAGTAGATCGGACAGGGAAACTGAAGCTTTCTTT
v_call: TRBV4-1; j_call: TRBJ2-2; clone_size: many; d_call: TRBD1; cdr3_aa: CASSQDPQGDTGELFF; cdr3_nt: TGCGCCAGCAGCCAAGATCCCCAGGGGGACACCGGGGAGCTGTTTTTT
v_call: TRBV29-1; j_call: TRBJ1-2; clone_size: many; d_call: NA; cdr3_aa: CSVVEGGSNYGYTF; cdr3_nt: TGCAGCGTTGTTGAGGGGGGGTCTAACTATGGCTACACCTTC
v_call: TRBV27; j_call: TRBJ2-7; clone_size: NA; d_call: NA; cdr3_aa: CASSDSRGVEQYF; cdr3_nt: TGTGCCAGCAGTGATTCGAGAGGGGTCGAGCAGTACTTC
v_call: TRBV7-8; j_call: TRBJ2-7; clone_size: many; d_call: NA; cdr3_aa: CASSLVAGQGGSYEQYF; cdr3_nt: TGTGCCAGCAGCTTAGTCGCAGGGCAGGGGGGGTCCTACGAGCAGTACTTC
v_call: TRBV4-3; j_call: TRBJ2-7; clone_size: many; d_call: TRBD2; cdr3_aa: CASSQDLTSGRYGEQYF; cdr3_nt: TGCGCCAGCAGCCAAGATCTGACTAGCGGGAGGTATGGCGAGCAGTACTTC
v_call: TRBV6-2/TRBV6-3; j_call: TRBJ2-2; clone_size: NA; d_call: TRBD1; cdr3_aa: CASRDRVTGELFF; cdr3_nt: TGTGCCAGCAGGGACAGGGTAACCGGGGAGCTGTTTTTT
v_call: TRBV5-1; j_call: TRBJ1-1; clone_size: many; d_call: TRBD1; cdr3_aa: CASSLTGAGTEAFF; cdr3_nt: TGCGCCAGCAGCCTAACAGGGGCTGGCACTGAAGCTTTCTTT
v_call: TRBV2; j_call: TRBJ2-5; clone_size: many; d_call: NA; cdr3_aa: CASSRDIQETQYF; cdr3_nt: TGTGCCAGCAGTAGGGACATCCAAGAGACCCAGTACTTC
v_call: TRBV5-4; j_call: TRBJ2-5; clone_size: many; d_call: NA; cdr3_aa: CASSLMTEQETQYF; cdr3_nt: TGTGCCAGCAGCTTGATGACCGAGCAAGAGACCCAGTACTTC
v_call: TRBV7-2; j_call: TRBJ2-2; clone_size: many; d_call: TRBD2; cdr3_aa: CASSRGGDTGELFF; cdr3_nt: TGTGCCAGCAGCCGCGGGGGGGACACCGGGGAGCTGTTTTTT
v_call: TRBV4-1; j_call: TRBJ2-7; clone_size: NA; d_call: NA; cdr3_aa: CASSQDRTDEQYF; cdr3_nt: TGCGCCAGCAGCCAAGATCGGACAGACGAGCAGTACTTC
v_call: TRBV25-1; j_call: TRBJ2-3; clone_size: NA; d_call: TRBD2; cdr3_aa: CASSELTSGRDADTQYF; cdr3_nt: TGTGCCAGCAGTGAATTGACTAGCGGGAGGGACGCAGATACGCAGTATTTT
v_call: TRBV29-1; j_call: TRBJ2-7; clone_size: NA; d_call: NA; cdr3_aa: CSVVEGLDEQYF; cdr3_nt: TGCAGCGTGGTAGAGGGCTTGGACGAGCAGTACTTC
v_call: TRBV20-1; j_call: TRBJ2-7; clone_size: many; d_call: TRBD2; cdr3_aa: CSASLAGIGEQYF; cdr3_nt: TGCAGTGCTAGCTTAGCGGGAATCGGCGAGCAGTACTTC
v_call: TRBV27; j_call: TRBJ1-6; clone_size: many; d_call: NA; cdr3_aa: CASSLVYNSPLHF; cdr3_nt: TGTGCCAGCAGTCTAGTTTATAATTCACCCCTCCACTTT
v_call: TRBV27; j_call: TRBJ2-5; clone_size: many; d_call: TRBD1; cdr3_aa: CASSPGTGRETQYF; cdr3_nt: TGTGCCAGCAGTCCAGGGACAGGGAGAGAGACCCAGTACTTC
v_call: TRBV9; j_call: TRBJ2-3; clone_size: NA; d_call: TRBD2; cdr3_aa: CASSVDLGAGGRTDTQYF; cdr3_nt: TGTGCCAGCAGCGTAGATTTAGGGGCGGGAGGACGCACAGATACGCAGTATTTT